This T cell receptor beta chain was recorded in a study of immune cell composition in non-small cell lung cancer. A note on this clone: Its specificity is unknown.

The CDR3 loop spans 15 amino acids. CDR1 and CDR2 (germline): MNHEY, SVGAGI. V was pared by 2 bases and J by 4 bases, with 11 bases between. Clones were read by immunoSEQ multiplex PCR, and TCRdb kept only the in-frame ones, dropping some. The table has approximately 3,500 clones, around 83% seen once. Study-level points and caveats: Tumour-associated clones >0.5% occurred in 25% to 35% of adenocarcinomas, roughly 80% of squamous. Overall clonality, unlike maximal tumour-associated clone frequency, did not predict TIL reactivity.

Normal lung was taken at the farthest possible site, at least 3 cm from tumour. The chain recombines TRBV6-5 with TRBJ2-2; D call uncertain. Sequenced input: non-adjacent lung tissue. The receptor comes from a human donor with non-small cell lung cancer. CDR3 sequence: CASSYGSGSTGELFF. The CDR3 coding sequence is TGTGCCAGCAGTTACGGATCGGGTTCCACCGGGGAGCTGTTTTTT.